This T cell receptor (beta chain) stems from a study of post-analysis software for immune sequencing data. As regards this clonotype: Its specificity is unknown.

Looked up from germline, CDR1 is SEHNR and CDR2 is FQNEAQ (reference sequence). There are 13 residues in the CDR3. V trimming: 3 bases; J trimming: 9 bases; junction bases outside the gene matches: 5. Unique-molecular-identifier-tagged TCR beta cDNA libraries were used. Researchers reported 400,000 to 550,000 cDNA molecules coming from roughly 0.93 to 9.6 million T cells. TCRdb ran MiXCR on the PCR reads and lists one entry per CDR3 protein. In the table there are about 500,000 distinct CDR3 sequences, roughly 45% of which are singletons. Study-level points and caveats: The study found TRBV5-6, TRBV5-1 and TRBV20-1 among roughly 5 TRBV segments more frequent in patients than controls.

What was sequenced was blood. The chain couples TRBV7-9 to TRBJ1-5, with 7 bases aligning to TRBD1. The clonotype comes from a girl aged 5-17 years with multiple sclerosis. The CDR3 region has the DNA TGTGCCAGCAGCTTCGGACAGGACCTGCCCCAGCATTTT. Translating gives CASSFGQDLPQHF.